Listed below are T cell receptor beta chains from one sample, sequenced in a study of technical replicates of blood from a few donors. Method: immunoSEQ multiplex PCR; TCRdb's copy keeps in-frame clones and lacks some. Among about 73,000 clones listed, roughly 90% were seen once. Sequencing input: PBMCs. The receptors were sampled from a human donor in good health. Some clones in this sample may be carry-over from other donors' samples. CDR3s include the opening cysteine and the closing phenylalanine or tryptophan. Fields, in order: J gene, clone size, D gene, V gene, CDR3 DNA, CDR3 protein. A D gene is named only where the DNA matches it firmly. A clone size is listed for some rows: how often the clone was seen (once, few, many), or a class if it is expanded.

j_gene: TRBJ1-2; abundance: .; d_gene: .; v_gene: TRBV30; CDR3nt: TGTGCCTGGAGCGAACCCAGGGCAGCCGGCTATGGCTACACCTTC; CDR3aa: CAWSEPRAAGYGYTF
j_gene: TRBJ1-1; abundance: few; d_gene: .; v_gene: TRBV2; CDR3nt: TGTGCCACCCCGGAGCCAGGGGCCGTGAGGGAAGCTTTCTTT; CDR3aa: CATPEPGAVREAFF
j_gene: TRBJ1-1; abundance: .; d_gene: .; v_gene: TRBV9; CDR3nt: TGTGCCAGCAGTGCTACAGGACGTTTAAACACTGAAGCTTTCTTT; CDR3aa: CASSATGRLNTEAFF
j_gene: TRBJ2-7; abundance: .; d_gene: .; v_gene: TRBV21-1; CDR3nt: TGTGCCAGCAGCCGAATGCCGTACTATGAGCAGTACTTC; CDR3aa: CASSRMPYYEQYF
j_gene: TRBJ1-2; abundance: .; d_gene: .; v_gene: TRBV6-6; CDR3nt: TGTGCCAGCAGTACCGACGGGTACTATGGCTACACCTTC; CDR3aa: CASSTDGYYGYTF
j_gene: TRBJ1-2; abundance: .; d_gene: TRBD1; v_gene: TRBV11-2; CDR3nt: TGTGCCAGCAGCCCGGACAGGGGTAACTATGGCTACACCTTC; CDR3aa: CASSPDRGNYGYTF
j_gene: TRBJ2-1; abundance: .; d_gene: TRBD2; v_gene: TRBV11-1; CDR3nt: TGTGCCAGCAGCTCAGCAGGCGGGAGATCCAATGAGCAGTTCTTC; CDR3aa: CASSSAGGRSNEQFF
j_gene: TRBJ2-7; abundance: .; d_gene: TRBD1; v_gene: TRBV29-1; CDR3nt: TGCAGCGTGGTGGACAGGGCCTACTCCTACGAGCAGTACTTC; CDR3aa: CSVVDRAYSYEQYF
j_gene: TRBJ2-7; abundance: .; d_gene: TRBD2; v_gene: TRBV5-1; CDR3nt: TGCGCCAGCAGCCCACTGGGCGGGGGCTACGAGCAGTACTTC; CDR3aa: CASSPLGGGYEQYF
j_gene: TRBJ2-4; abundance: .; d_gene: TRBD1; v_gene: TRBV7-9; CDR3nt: TGTGCCAGCAGTGGACAGGGAAACATTCAGTACTTC; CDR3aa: CASSGQGNIQYF
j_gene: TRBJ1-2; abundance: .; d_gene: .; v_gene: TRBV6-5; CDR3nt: TGTGCCAGCAGAAAGACAGGCAACTATGGCTACACCTTC; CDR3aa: CASRKTGNYGYTF
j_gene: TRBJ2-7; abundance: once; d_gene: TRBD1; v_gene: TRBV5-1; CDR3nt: TGCGCCAGCAGCTTAGGGACAGGGCAGGAGCAGTACTTC; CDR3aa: CASSLGTGQEQYF
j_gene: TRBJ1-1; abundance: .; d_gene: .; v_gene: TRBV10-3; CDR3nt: TGTGCCATCAGTGAGTCAAGAAGGGGCAAATACGGGACTGAAGCTTTCTTT; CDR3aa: CAISESRRGKYGTEAFF
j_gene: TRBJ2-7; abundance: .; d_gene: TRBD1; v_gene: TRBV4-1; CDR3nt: TGCGCCAGCAGTTTCGTACCGCCGGGACAGGGGTTCTACGAGCAGTACTTC; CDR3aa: CASSFVPPGQGFYEQYF